This T cell receptor beta chain was sequenced during a study of blood T cell repertoires in COVID-19. Measured with immunoSEQ multiplex PCR; TCRdb has only the in-frame clones, and not every one. The table lists about 440,000 clones, around 91% of them singletons. This sequence originates from a young man who had recovered from COVID-19. Sequencing used PBMCs or T cells enriched from blood (not recorded which).

CDR3 region: CASSSNSNQPQHF. The CDR3 DNA reads TGTGCCAGCAGCTCAAATAGCAATCAGCCCCAGCATTTT. The gene calls are TRBV11-2 and TRBJ1-5; D is undetermined. Per the germline V gene, CDR1 is SGHAT and CDR2 is FQNNGV. CDR3 length: 13 amino acids. Trimming left V 4 bases short and J 0 bases short, with 4 bases between.